Below are 2 T cell receptor beta chains sequenced from a single sample in a study of blood T cell repertoires in COVID-19. Measured with immunoSEQ multiplex PCR; TCRdb has only the in-frame clones, and not every one. Of 300,000 to 400,000 clones listed, about 87% are singletons. Sequencing was carried out using peripheral blood. The receptors derive from a woman between 45 and 60 years old with COVID-19, enrolled during active disease.

CDR3 protein: CASSYSGSWETQYF. The CDR3 DNA follows: TGTGCCAGCAGTTACAGCGGGAGTTGGGAGACCCAGTACTTC. The chain links TRBV6-5 to TRBJ2-5, with 8 bases aligning to TRBD2. This CDR3 is 14 amino acids long. J was trimmed by 5 bases and V by 2 bases; bases with no gene match: 4. Germline loops: CDR1 MNHEY, CDR2 SVGAGI.

The chain joins TRBV28 to TRBJ1-3; D is perhaps TRBD1 (6 bases). The germline V and J ends were trimmed by 4 bases and 1 base, with 14 bases remaining between them. The CDR3 extends over 16 amino acids. Germline-derived CDR1 and CDR2 are MDHEN and SYDVKM. CDR3 in amino acids: CASSSPQGSSGNTIYF. CDR3 sequence (DNA): TGTGCCAGCAGTTCACCACAGGGCTCTTCTGGAAACACCATATATTTT.